This paragraph covers one T cell receptor (beta chain) sequence. Its target is unknown. This sample was included in a study of cytomegalovirus exposure and HLA in healthy donors. Overall study: Early release data held around 80 million unique TCRs from HLA-typed donors. Study-level findings and limits: Most CMV-associated TCR beta chains appeared HLA-restricted in a later analysis. Likely technical artifact: a cluster of highly shared sequence variants.

PCR was performed using 60 Vbeta and 13 Jbeta primers. Measured with immunoSEQ multiplex PCR; TCRdb has only the in-frame clones, and not every one. This repertoire shows 60,000 to 95,000 clones, under 85% found once; its top ten account for 8% to 10%. The CDR3 has 14 residues. Germline loops: CDR1 MDHEN, CDR2 SYDVKM. Trimming took 6 bases from V and 3 from J; bases not matched to a gene: 4. V gene TRBV28 combines with J gene TRBJ2-1, with 8 positions matching TRBD2. This TCR came from a woman between 35 and 50 years old in good health and CMV-seropositive. Input material: PBMCs. The CDR3 protein is CASSPGTSYNEQFF. The CDR3 DNA reads as TGTGCCAGCAGCCCCGGGACTAGCTACAATGAGCAGTTCTTC. Full variable domain (outside the CDR3, taken from reference TRBV28 and TRBJ2-1): DVKVTQSSRYLVKRTGEKVFLECVQDMDHENMFWYRQDPGLGLRLIYFSYDVKMKEKGDIPEGYSVSREKKERFSLILESASTNQTSMYLCASSPGTSYNEQFFGPGTRLTVL.